The subject of this entry is one T cell receptor beta chain. The data derive from a study of T cell responses to AZD1222 COVID-19 vaccine. The CDR3 has 17 amino acids. V was trimmed by 0 bases and J by 7 bases, leaving 21 bases between them. From germline, CDR1 is SGHAT and CDR2 FQDESV (reference sequence). The data were produced by immunoSEQ multiplex PCR, yet TCRdb's version contains in-frame clones alone and is incomplete. The table includes more than 85,000 clones, 70% to 90% detected once. This sequence was found in an adult in good health. The starting material was peripheral blood, obtained on day 0 of AZD1222 vaccination. J is TRBJ2-5 and V is TRBV11-1; tentative D call: TRBD1 (7 bases). Written as DNA, the CDR3 is TGTGCCAGCAGCTTAGCCTCCGGGACAGTAGTCGGGGGGACCCAGTACTTC. This gives the protein CASSLASGTVVGGTQYF.